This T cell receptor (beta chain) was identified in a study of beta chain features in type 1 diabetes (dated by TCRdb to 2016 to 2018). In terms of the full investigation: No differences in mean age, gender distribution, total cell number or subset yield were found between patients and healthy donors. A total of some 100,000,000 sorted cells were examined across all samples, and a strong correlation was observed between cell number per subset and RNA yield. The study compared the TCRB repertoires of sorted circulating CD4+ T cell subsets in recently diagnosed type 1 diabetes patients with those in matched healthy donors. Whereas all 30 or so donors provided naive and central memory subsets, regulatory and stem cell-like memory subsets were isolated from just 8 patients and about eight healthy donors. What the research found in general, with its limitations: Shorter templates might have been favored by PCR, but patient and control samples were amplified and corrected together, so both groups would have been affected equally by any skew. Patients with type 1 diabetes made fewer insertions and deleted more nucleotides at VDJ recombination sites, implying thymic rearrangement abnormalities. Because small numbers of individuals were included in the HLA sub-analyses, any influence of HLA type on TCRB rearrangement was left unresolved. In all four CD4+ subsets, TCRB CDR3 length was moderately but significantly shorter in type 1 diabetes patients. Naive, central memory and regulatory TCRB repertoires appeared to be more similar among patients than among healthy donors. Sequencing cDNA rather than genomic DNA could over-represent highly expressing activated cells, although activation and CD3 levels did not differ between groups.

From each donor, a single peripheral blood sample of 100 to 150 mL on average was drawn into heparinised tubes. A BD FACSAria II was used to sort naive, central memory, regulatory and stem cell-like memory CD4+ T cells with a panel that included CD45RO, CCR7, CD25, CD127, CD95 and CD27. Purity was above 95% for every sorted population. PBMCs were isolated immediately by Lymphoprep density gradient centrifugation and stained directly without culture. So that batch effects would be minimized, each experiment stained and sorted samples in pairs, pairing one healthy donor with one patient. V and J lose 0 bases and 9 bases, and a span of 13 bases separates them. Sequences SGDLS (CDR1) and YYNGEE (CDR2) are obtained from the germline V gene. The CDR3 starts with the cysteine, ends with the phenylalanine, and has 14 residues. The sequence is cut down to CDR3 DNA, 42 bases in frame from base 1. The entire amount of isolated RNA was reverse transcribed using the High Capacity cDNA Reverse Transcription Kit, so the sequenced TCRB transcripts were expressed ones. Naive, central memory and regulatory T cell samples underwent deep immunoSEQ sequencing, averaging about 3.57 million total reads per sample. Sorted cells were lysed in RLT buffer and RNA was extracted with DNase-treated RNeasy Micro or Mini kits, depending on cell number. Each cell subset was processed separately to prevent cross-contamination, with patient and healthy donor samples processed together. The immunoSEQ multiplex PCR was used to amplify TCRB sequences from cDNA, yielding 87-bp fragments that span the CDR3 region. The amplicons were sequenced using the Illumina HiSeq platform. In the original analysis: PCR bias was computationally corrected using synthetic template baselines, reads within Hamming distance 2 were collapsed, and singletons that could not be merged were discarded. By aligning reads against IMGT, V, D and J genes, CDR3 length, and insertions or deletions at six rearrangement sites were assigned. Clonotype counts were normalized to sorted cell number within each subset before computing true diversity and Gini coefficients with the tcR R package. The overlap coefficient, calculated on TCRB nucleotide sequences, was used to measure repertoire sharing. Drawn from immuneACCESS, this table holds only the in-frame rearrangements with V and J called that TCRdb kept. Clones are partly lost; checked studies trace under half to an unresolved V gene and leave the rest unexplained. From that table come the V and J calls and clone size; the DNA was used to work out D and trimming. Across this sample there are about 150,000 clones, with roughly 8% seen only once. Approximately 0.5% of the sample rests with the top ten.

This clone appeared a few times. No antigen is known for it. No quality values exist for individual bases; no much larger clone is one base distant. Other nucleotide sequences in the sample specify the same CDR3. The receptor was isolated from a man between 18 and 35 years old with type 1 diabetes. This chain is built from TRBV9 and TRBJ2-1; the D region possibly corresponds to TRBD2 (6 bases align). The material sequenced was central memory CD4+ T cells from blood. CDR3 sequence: CASSVGGGAGEQFF. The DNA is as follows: TGTGCCAGCAGCGTAGGTGGAGGGGCCGGTGAGCAGTTCTTC.